These T cell receptor beta chains were read from a single sample in a study of T cell responses to AZD1222 COVID-19 vaccine. The repertoire was sequenced with immunoSEQ multiplex PCR; TCRdb's copy has only in-frame clones and lacks some. The data show about 130,000 clones, about 87% seen once. The sample in question was peripheral blood, obtained on day 0 of AZD1222 vaccination. The receptors were gathered from an adult in good health. Both conserved end residues are part of each CDR3. The order of the fields is V gene, J gene, CDR3 protein.

>TRBV19|TRBJ1-2
CASIITGGAGSGYTF
>TRBV5-5|TRBJ1-1
CASSLAPSGTEAFF
>TRBV7-9|TRBJ2-3
CASSLKTGGITDTQYF
>TRBV12-3/TRBV12-4|TRBJ2-2
CASVRGPGELFF
>TRBV5-6|TRBJ2-2
CASSFGGPGELFF
>TRBV24-1|TRBJ2-1
CATSDYNEQFF
>TRBV11-3|TRBJ2-3
CASSLGLAVTSTDTQYF
>TRBV4-3|TRBJ1-2
CASSLASGSGYTF
>TRBV5-6|TRBJ1-4
CASSSMDRYYEKLFF
>TRBV24-1|TRBJ2-7
CATSDPTQGTYEQYF
>TRBV4-1|TRBJ1-1
CASSHPGRGEAFF
>TRBV6-2/TRBV6-3|TRBJ1-5
CASSYGRLDNQPQHF
>TRBV5-1|TRBJ2-7
CASSLGSGGFYEQYF
>TRBV11-2|TRBJ1-1
CASSPGRSSGTEAFF
>TRBV6-2/TRBV6-3|TRBJ2-3
CASSYFVGRGLLGDTQYF
>TRBV7-2|TRBJ1-6
CASSPRRPSSYNSPLHF
>TRBV28|TRBJ1-5
CASSLWGGQVSNQPQHF
>TRBV19|TRBJ1-2
CASRVGSMGYTF
>TRBV5-1|TRBJ1-6
CASSLGPAGTQGTLHF
>TRBV19|TRBJ2-1
CASSIVTGALRNEQFF
>TRBV7-9|TRBJ2-1
CASSSRSSYNEQFF
>TRBV10-1|TRBJ2-2
CASSLSRGTGELFF
>TRBV27|TRBJ2-7
CASSFFSGSGEYEQYF
>TRBV7-3|TRBJ2-7
CASSFGGSSYEQYF
>TRBV12-3/TRBV12-4|TRBJ2-5
CASSQSGGETQYF
>TRBV7-2|TRBJ1-2
CASSWDAGAALYGYTF
>TRBV5-1|TRBJ1-6
CASMLGGNNSPLHF
>TRBV18|TRBJ2-1
CASSPPGYNEQFF
>TRBV20-1|TRBJ2-5
CSASTPGETQYF
>TRBV3-1/TRBV3-2|TRBJ1-1
CASSQVRGTEAFF
>TRBV2|TRBJ1-5
CASSPGDRGVNQPQHF
>TRBV7-3|TRBJ1-2
CASSPGPGHGYTF
>TRBV6-5|TRBJ1-1
CASRYYQSRTEAFF
>TRBV4-1|TRBJ2-3
CASSQGRATDTQYF
>TRBV19|TRBJ2-6
CASSTVLPGANVLTF
>TRBV7-9|TRBJ2-5
CASSLAELQGTQYF
>TRBV5-1|TRBJ1-2
CASSLSGQTNYGYTF
>TRBV24-1|TRBJ2-6
CATSVGLAGVDVLTF
>TRBV13|TRBJ1-1
CASSFRQGMSPEAFF
>TRBV12-5|TRBJ2-5
CASGLLSGETQYF